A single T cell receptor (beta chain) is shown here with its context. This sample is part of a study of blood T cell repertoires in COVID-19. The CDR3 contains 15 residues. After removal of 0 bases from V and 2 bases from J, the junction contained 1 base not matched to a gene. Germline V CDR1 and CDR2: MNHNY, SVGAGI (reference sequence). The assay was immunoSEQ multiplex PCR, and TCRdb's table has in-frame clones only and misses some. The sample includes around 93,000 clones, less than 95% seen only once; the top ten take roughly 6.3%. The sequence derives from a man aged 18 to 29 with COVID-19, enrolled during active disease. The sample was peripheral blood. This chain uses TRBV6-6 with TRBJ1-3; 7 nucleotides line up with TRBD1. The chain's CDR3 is CASSYSTGTGNTIYF. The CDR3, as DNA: TGTGCCAGCAGTTACTCGACAGGGACTGGAAACACCATATATTTT.